This entry features one T cell receptor (beta chain) sequence. In the source study's methods: Amplification from reference gene primers served as the basis for estimated nucleated cell counts. TCRdb's table, derived via immunoSEQ multiplex PCR, lists solely in-frame clones and lacks some. That table supplies the V and J calls and clone size; D and trimming were determined from the DNA. The data show roughly 48,000 clones, around four fifths seen once. This CDR3 has 15 amino acids. Germline V CDR1 and CDR2: LGHDT, YNNKEL (reference sequence). V lost 3 bases to trimming and J lost 4 bases; unmatched junction nucleotides: 8. The data were obtained in a study of blood T cell repertoires in COVID-19. Turning to the study itself: PBMCs, B-cell-depleted T cells, or T cells provided the cDNA or gDNA that made up the material.

This chain links TRBV3-1 (or the pseudogene TRBV3-2) with TRBJ1-2; 7 bases fit TRBD1. Sequenced sample: peripheral blood. This TCR was recovered from a man between 65 and 85 years old with acute or convalescent COVID-19. The DNA for the CDR3 is TGTGCCAGCAGCCATGACCCGGGACAGATCTATGGCTACACCTTC. Translated, it gives CASSHDPGQIYGYTF.